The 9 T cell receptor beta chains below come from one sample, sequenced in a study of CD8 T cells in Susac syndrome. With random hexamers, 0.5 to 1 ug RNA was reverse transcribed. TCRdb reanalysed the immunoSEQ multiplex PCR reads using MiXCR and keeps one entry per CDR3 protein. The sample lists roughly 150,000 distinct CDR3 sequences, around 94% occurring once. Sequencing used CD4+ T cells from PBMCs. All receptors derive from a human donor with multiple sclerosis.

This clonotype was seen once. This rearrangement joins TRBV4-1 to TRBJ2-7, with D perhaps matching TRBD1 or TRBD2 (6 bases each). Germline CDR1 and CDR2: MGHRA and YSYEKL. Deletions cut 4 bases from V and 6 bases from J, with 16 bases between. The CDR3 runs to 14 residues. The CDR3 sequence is CASSRGGGWSEQYF. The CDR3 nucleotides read TGCGCCAGCAGCCGAGGAGGGGGGTGGTCCGAGCAGTACTTC.

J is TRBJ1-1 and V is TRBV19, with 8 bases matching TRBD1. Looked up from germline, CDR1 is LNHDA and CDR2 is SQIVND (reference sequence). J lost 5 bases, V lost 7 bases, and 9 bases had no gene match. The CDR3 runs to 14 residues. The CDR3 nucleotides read TGTGCCAGTACCCAGGACAGGGTTGGAACTGAAGCTTTCTTT. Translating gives CASTQDRVGTEAFF.

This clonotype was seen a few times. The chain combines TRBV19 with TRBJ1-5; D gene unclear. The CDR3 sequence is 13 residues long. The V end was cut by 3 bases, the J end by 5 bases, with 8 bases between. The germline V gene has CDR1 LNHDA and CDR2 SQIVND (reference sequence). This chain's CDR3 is CASSIPRDQPQHF. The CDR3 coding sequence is TGTGCCAGTAGTATCCCCAGAGATCAGCCCCAGCATTTT.

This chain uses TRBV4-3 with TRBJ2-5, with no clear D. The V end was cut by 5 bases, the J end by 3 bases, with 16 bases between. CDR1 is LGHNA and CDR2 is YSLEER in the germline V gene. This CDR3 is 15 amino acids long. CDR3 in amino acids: CASSTVLSPEETQYF. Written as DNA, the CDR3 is TGCGCCAGCAGCACGGTATTATCTCCCGAAGAGACCCAGTACTTC.

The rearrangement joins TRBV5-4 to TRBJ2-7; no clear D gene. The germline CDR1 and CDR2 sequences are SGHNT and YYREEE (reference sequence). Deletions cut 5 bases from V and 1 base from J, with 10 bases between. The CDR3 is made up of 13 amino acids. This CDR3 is CASSYIASYEQYF. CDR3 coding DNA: TGTGCCAGCAGTTACATAGCTTCCTACGAGCAGTACTTC.

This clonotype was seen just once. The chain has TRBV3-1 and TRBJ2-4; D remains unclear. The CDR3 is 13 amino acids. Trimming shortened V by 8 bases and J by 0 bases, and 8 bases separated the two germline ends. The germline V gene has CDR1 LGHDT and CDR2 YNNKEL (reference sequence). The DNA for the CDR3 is TGTGCCAGCGGCGACTTAGCCAAAAACATTCAGTACTTC. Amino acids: CASGDLAKNIQYF.

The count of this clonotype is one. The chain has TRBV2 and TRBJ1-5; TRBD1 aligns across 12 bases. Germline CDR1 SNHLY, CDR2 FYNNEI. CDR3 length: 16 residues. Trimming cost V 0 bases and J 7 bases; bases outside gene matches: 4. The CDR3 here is CASSEAGTGGWQPQHF. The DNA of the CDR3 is TGTGCCAGCAGTGAAGCGGGGACAGGGGGCTGGCAGCCCCAGCATTTT.

The CDR3 sequence: CASSRPGTAAAGELFF. CDR3 DNA: TGTGCCAGCAGCCGTCCTGGGACTGCCGCCGCCGGGGAGCTGTTTTTT. The chain has TRBV3-1 and TRBJ2-2; D perhaps matches TRBD2 (6 bases). Germline lookup yields CDR1 LGHDT and CDR2 YNNKEL (reference sequence). The CDR3 has 16 residues. Trimming took off 4 bases at V and 6 bases at J, with 18 bases between the two ends.

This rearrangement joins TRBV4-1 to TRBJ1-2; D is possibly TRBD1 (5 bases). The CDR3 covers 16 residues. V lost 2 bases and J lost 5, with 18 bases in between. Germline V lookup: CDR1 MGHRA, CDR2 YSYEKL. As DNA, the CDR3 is TGCGCCAGCAGCCAACCCCGGGCCCCATCAGGGTATGGCTACACCTTC. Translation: CASSQPRAPSGYGYTF.